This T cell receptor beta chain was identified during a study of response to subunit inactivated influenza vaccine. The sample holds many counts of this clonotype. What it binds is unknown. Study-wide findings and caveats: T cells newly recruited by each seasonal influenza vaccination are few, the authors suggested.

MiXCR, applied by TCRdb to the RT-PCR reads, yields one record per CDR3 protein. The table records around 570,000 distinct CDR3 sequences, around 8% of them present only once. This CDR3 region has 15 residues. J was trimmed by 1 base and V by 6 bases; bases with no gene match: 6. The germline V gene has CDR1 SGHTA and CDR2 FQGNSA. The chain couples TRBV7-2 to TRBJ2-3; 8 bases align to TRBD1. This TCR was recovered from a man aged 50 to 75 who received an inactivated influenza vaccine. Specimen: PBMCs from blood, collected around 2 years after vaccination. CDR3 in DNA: TGTGCCAGCAGTCGAGGACAGGGACGCACAGATACGCAGTATTTT. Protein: CASSRGQGRTDTQYF.